This TCR beta chain was retrieved from a study of Ad26.COV2.S vaccination and SARS-CoV-2 variants. TCRdb's copy holds only in-frame clones and misses some; the assay was immunoSEQ multiplex PCR. The table has hundreds of thousands of clones, 85% to 90% seen once. Treatment: roughly 19 received Ad26.COV2.S at low or high dose, single or two shots; several received placebo; per-sample allocation not given. Day 63 after the first vaccine or placebo injection was the time point for sampling. There are 16 residues in the CDR3. Germline lookup yields CDR1 SGHVS and CDR2 FQNEAQ. The V gene lost 4 bases and the J gene lost 4 bases, with 19 bases spanning the gap.

Source: peripheral blood, taken in a trial of Ad26.COV2.S vaccine versus placebo. The clonotype comes from a person between 18 and 59 years old who received the Ad26.COV2.S COVID-19 vaccine or a placebo. V is TRBV7-8 and J is TRBJ1-2; tentatively, D is TRBD1 (5 bases). The CDR3 DNA follows: TGTGCCAGCAGCTCCTCATACGGGGCTCTCTCCTATGGCTACACCTTC. Amino acids: CASSSSYGALSYGYTF. The full variable domain, rest sourced from reference TRBV7-8 and TRBJ1-2, is GAGVSQSPRYKVAKRGQDVALRCDPISGHVSLFWYQQALGQGPEFLTYFQNEAQLDKSGLPSDRFFAERPEGSVSTLKIQRTQQEDSAVYLCASSSSYGALSYGYTFGSGTRLTVV.